These 21 T cell receptor beta chains were all obtained from the same sample, sequenced in a study of shared clonotypes between healthy human individuals. The protocol was immunoSEQ multiplex PCR, while the TCRdb copy is restricted to in-frame clones and leaves out a portion. The table records under 1,100,000 clones, 65% to 80% of them present only once. Input material: memory CD4+ T cells sorted from blood. Subset defined: CD45RA-negative fraction. The source is a man between 18 and 29 years old in good health.

The genes are TRBV4-2 and TRBJ1-5, with D perhaps TRBD1 (5 bases). Trimming took 0 bases from V and 6 from J, leaving 9 bases between them. The CDR3 has 14 amino acids. Germline lookup yields CDR1 LGHNA and CDR2 YNFKEQ. CDR3 protein: CASSQDRGRQPQHF. CDR3 DNA sequence: TGTGCCAGCAGCCAAGATAGGGGTCGTCAGCCCCAGCATTTT.

The gene calls are TRBV5-6 and TRBJ2-7; 9 positions agree with TRBD1. Germline V lookup: CDR1 SGHDT, CDR2 YYEEEE. V trimming: 5 bases; J trimming: 5 bases; junction bases outside the gene matches: 8. The CDR3 extends over 14 amino acids. CDR3 loop: CASSRRTGDNEQYF. The CDR3 bases are TGTGCCAGCAGTAGGAGGACAGGGGACAACGAGCAGTACTTC.

V and J are TRBV27 and TRBJ2-5, with a possible D match to TRBD1 (6 bases). Germline CDR1 MNHEY, CDR2 SMNVEV (reference sequence). This CDR3 region has 13 residues. V was clipped by 2 bases and J by 5 bases, with 9 bases between them. The CDR3 spells CASSLRGWETQYF. CDR3 coding DNA: TGTGCCAGCAGTTTAAGGGGGTGGGAGACCCAGTACTTC.

As for this clone: Additional DNA sequences in this sample encode the identical CDR3. J is TRBJ1-2 and V is TRBV2; 10 nucleotides match TRBD1. V was pared by 7 bases and J by 3 bases, with 5 bases of the junction left unmatched. The germline gives CDR1 SNHLY, CDR2 FYNNEI. The CDR3 covers 14 residues. This CDR3 is CASTWTGGDYGYTF. The CDR3 DNA reads as TGTGCCAGCACTTGGACAGGGGGTGACTATGGCTACACCTTC.

This clone was seen a few times. The rearrangement uses TRBV18 and TRBJ2-1; the match to TRBD1 covers 9 bases. CDR3 length equals 17 residues. From germline, CDR1 is KGHSH and CDR2 LQKENI. V shed 3 bases, J shed 8 bases, and the junction held 14 bases outside the gene matches. CDR3 sequence reads: CASSPFMGTGLNDEQFF. The CDR3 DNA is TGTGCCAGCTCACCTTTTATGGGGACAGGGCTTAATGATGAGCAGTTCTTC.

Worth noting for this clone: Compared with germline, one end of the junction differs, possibly owing to a read error. CDR3 in amino acids: CASSLGGGGPETQYF. The DNA for the CDR3 is TGTGCTAGCAGCTTAGGGGGGGGAGGGCCGGAGACCCAGTACTTC. This chain links TRBV7-7 with TRBJ2-5, with D maybe TRBD2 (7 bases). The CDR3 has 15 residues. The V gene's germline CDR1 is SSHAT and CDR2 FNYEAQ (reference sequence).

This clone turned up a few times. This chain connects TRBV7-8 to TRBJ1-2; D remains unclear. The V end lost 0 bases, the J end lost 8 bases, and 10 bases lay between the germline ends. Germline assignment: CDR1 SGHVS and CDR2 FQNEAQ. The CDR3 sequence is 13 residues long. The CDR3 DNA follows: TGTGCCAGCAGCTTAGCGAAGGGTAGGGGCTACACCTTC. This encodes CASSLAKGRGYTF.

A single count supports this clone. The V and J genes are TRBV5-6 and TRBJ1-6; a weak D match, TRBD1 (6 bases). V lost 2 bases and J lost 6, with 12 bases in between. This CDR3 contains 15 residues. Germline CDR1 is SGHDT and CDR2 is YYEEEE. CDR3 bases: TGTGCCAGCAGCTTCTGGGGAGGGGGTAATTCACCCCTCCACTTT. It encodes CASSFWGGGNSPLHF.

The genes are TRBV5-5 and TRBJ2-6; D uncertain. In germline, CDR1 is SGHKS, CDR2 YYEKEE (reference sequence). Trimming took off 2 bases at V and 0 bases at J, with 6 bases between the two ends. The CDR3 is 15 residues long. The CDR3 is CASSFSRSGANVLTF. CDR3 DNA sequence: TGTGCCAGCAGCTTTTCTCGCTCTGGGGCCAACGTCCTGACTTTC.

The chain couples TRBV29-1 to TRBJ2-3; D might be TRBD1 (6 bases). This CDR3 is built from 14 residues. Germline V gene lookup returns CDR1 SQVTM and CDR2 ANQGSEA. The V end was cut by 6 bases, the J end by 3 bases, with 16 bases between. CDR3 sequence: CSVTQGRGTDTQYF. For the CDR3, the DNA is TGCAGCGTCACACAGGGCCGTGGGACAGATACGCAGTATTTT.

The chain couples TRBV6-1 to TRBJ2-7; 7 bases align to TRBD1. The germline CDR1 and CDR2 sequences are MNHNS and SASEGT. The junction had 10 bases not matched to a gene; V was cut back by 2 bases and J by 3 bases. The CDR3 is 16 amino acids. The CDR3 region has the DNA TGTGCCAGCAGTGAATACTGGGGACAGAACTTCTACGAGCAGTACTTC. As protein: CASSEYWGQNFYEQYF.

V is TRBV5-1 and J is TRBJ2-5; the D gene is possibly TRBD2 (7 bases). The ends were cut back, 0 bases at V and 5 bases at J, with 11 bases in the middle. Germline lookup yields CDR1 SGHRS and CDR2 YFSETQ. The CDR3 loop spans 14 amino acids. The CDR3 DNA reads as TGCGCCAGCAGCTTGGGCGGGGGCGAGGAGACCCAGTACTTC. This gives the protein CASSLGGGEETQYF.

The CDR3 here is CASRLMTGDPYGYTF. The CDR3 coding sequence is TGTGCCAGCAGACTGATGACAGGAGACCCCTATGGCTACACCTTC. The chain combines TRBV7-2 with TRBJ1-2; D may be TRBD1 (6 bases). Trimming removed 6 bases at V and 4 bases at J, with 18 bases between. In germline, CDR1 is SGHTA, CDR2 FQGNSA. The CDR3 has 15 residues.

The chain uses TRBV4-1 and TRBJ1-1; the match to TRBD1 covers 8 bases. Germline V CDR1 and CDR2: MGHRA, YSYEKL. Unmatched junction bases numbered 8, after V lost 3 bases and J lost 5 bases. The CDR3 consists of 15 residues. CDR3 region: CASSHPGQGVTEAFF. The CDR3 DNA reads as TGCGCCAGCAGCCACCCCGGACAGGGAGTAACTGAAGCTTTCTTT.

This clone was detected only a few times. This chain uses TRBV30 with TRBJ1-5; 7 positions agree with TRBD1. The CDR3 consists of 12 residues. CDR1 and CDR2 (germline): GTSNPN, SVGIG (reference sequence). The V gene end was trimmed by 5 bases and the J gene end by 6 bases; junction bases not matched to a gene: 4. The CDR3 here is CAWDRAGQPQHF. DNA of the CDR3: TGTGCCTGGGACAGGGCCGGTCAGCCCCAGCATTTT.

This clone has just a few counts. The chain carries TRBV10-3 and TRBJ1-4; D remains unclear. The CDR3 has 15 residues. V was cut by 2 bases and J by 8 bases, with 15 bases left in between. Per the germline V gene, CDR1 is ENHRY and CDR2 is SYGVKD. Written as DNA, the CDR3 is TGTGCCATCAGTGAGGGTGCCAGTTCCTCCGAAAAACTGTTTTTT. It encodes CAISEGASSSEKLFF.

The rearrangement joins TRBV7-6 to TRBJ1-1; no reliable D call. Trimming pared 1 base from V and 4 bases from J, leaving 7 bases between. The V gene's germline CDR1 is SGHVS and CDR2 FNYEAQ. This CDR3 contains 13 residues. CDR3 loop: CASSLGGSTEAFF. In DNA, the CDR3 is TGTGCCAGCAGCTTAGGGGGATCCACTGAAGCTTTCTTT.

The chain links TRBV5-1 to TRBJ1-1; D is possibly TRBD1 (5 bases). The V end was cut by 5 bases, the J end by 7 bases, with 18 bases between. Germline V gene sequence: CDR1 SGHRS, CDR2 YFSETQ. The CDR3 has 14 amino acids. CDR3 protein: CASRMGEGIDEAFF. The CDR3 nucleotides read TGCGCCAGCAGAATGGGGGAAGGGATCGATGAAGCTTTCTTT. Together with reference TRBV5-1 and TRBJ1-1, the CDR3 gives the full variable domain: KAGVTQTPRYLIKTRGQQVTLSCSPISGHRSVSWYQQTPGQGLQFLFEYFSETQRNKGNFPGRFSGRQFSNSRSEMNVSTLELGDSALYLCASRMGEGIDEAFFGQGTRLTVV.

This sequence joins TRBV6-1 and TRBJ2-2; 11 bases align to TRBD1. With V trimmed by 6 bases and J by 4 bases, 4 bases remained unmatched. The CDR3 has 15 residues. The germline CDR1 and CDR2 sequences are MNHNS and SASEGT. CDR3 amino acids: CASSQDRGRTGELFF. For the CDR3, the DNA is TGTGCCAGCAGCCAGGACAGGGGGCGCACCGGGGAGCTGTTTTTT.

J is TRBJ1-1 and V is TRBV19; 7 bases line up with TRBD1. This CDR3 spans 13 amino acids. V dropped 9 bases and J dropped 2; count of bases not matched to a gene: 6. The V gene's germline CDR1 is LNHDA and CDR2 SQIVND (reference sequence). The CDR3 reads CASRDSPNTEAFF. The CDR3 DNA is TGTGCCAGCAGGGACAGCCCTAACACTGAAGCTTTCTTT.

Concerning this clone itself: Other nucleotide sequences from this sample produce the same CDR3. V gene TRBV29-1 combines with J gene TRBJ1-1; TRBD1 matches 7 bases. The CDR3 covers 12 residues. Germline CDR1 is SQVTM and CDR2 is ANQGSEA. V shed 7 bases and J 5 bases; nucleotides not matched to a gene: 7. CDR3 nucleotide sequence: TGCAGCGCTCGACAGGGATCTACTGAAGCTTTCTTT. It encodes CSARQGSTEAFF.